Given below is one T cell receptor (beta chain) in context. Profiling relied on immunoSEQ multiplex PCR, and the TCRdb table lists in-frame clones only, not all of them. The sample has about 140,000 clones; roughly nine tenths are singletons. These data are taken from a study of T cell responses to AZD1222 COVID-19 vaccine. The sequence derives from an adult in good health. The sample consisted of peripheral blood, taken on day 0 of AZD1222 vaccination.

The CDR3 DNA reads as TGTGCCAGCAGGCTACTAAACACTGAAGCTTTCTTT. As protein: CASRLLNTEAFF. The chain carries TRBV28 and TRBJ1-1; D unresolved. From germline, CDR1 is MDHEN and CDR2 SYDVKM. Trimming shortened V by 6 bases and J by 2 bases, and 7 bases separated the two germline ends. The length of the CDR3 is 12 residues.